Sample share makes the clone carrying this T cell receptor (beta chain) medium-sized (0.01 to 0.1%). Its antigen is not known. The TCRbeta library incorporated unique molecular identifiers. MiXCR, applied by TCRdb to the PCR reads, yields one record per CDR3 protein. The sample records about 4,500 distinct CDR3 sequences, roughly 25% being singletons. These data originate in a study of T-cell reconstitution after alpha-beta-depleted transplantation in children. The CDR3 sequence is 14 residues long. CDR1 and CDR2 from the germline V gene are ENHRY and SYGVKD. The junction had 2 bases not matched to a gene; V was cut back by 0 bases and J by 4 bases. Notes on the study in general: Surviving recipient T cells and intrathymic progenitors accounted for some patients' high TCRbeta diversity at day 60. T cells produced anew were the main source of T-cell counts and diversity one year after transplant. Several hundred expanded graft clones reportedly supplied alpha-beta T cells about two months after transplant.

V usage is TRBV10-3 and J usage is TRBJ1-1, with 7 bases that match TRBD1. The origin of this receptor is a boy under three years old who had a stem cell transplant for SCID, so the T cells may come from the graft donor. The input for sequencing was PBMCs, mostly from graft donor cells, taken 60 days after TCRalphabeta/CD19-depleted stem cell transplant. This CDR3 reads CAISESRGVTEAFF. The CDR3 DNA reads as TGTGCCATCAGTGAGTCCAGGGGGGTCACTGAAGCTTTCTTT.